The entry that follows covers one TCR beta chain sequence. Its antigen is not identified. Sequencing libraries made from TCR beta cDNA carried unique molecular identifiers. Researchers reported some 500,000 cDNA molecules coming from approximately 1 to 10 million T cells. TCRdb passed the PCR reads through MiXCR, listing each CDR3 protein once. The repertoire holds 600,000 to 700,000 distinct CDR3 sequences, with approximately 60% as singletons. This specimen comes from a study of post-analysis software for immune sequencing data. Study as a whole: Recorded disease courses covered relapsing-remitting, secondary progressive and progressive-relapsing multiple sclerosis. Some patients had no subtype annotation.

This CDR3 contains 15 residues. Germline CDR1 and CDR2: SGHTA and FQGNSA. Trimming removed 3 bases from V and 1 base from J, with 12 bases in between. General study results and limits: Compared with controls, patients showed significantly lower normalized Chao1 diversity. Strong co-clustering by F measure linked samples that shared a preparation batch. Patients used a few TRBV segments, including TRBV5-6, TRBV5-1 and TRBV20-1, more often than controls.

The sequence was obtained from a girl aged 2-15 years with multiple sclerosis. The sequencing sample was made of blood. V and J are TRBV7-2 and TRBJ1-1; a possible D gene is TRBD1 (5 bases). CDR3: CASSFHGGRNTEAFF. The CDR3 region has the DNA TGTGCCAGCAGCTTTCACGGGGGACGGAACACTGAAGCTTTCTTT.